The 29 T cell receptor beta chains below were found in one sample sequenced in a study of chemoradiotherapy in HPV16-positive cancers. The method was immunoSEQ multiplex PCR; TCRdb's version includes in-frame clones alone and lacks a portion of them. The sample shows 8,000 or so clones, approximately 73% of them seen only once. This material was collected from a patient who underwent chemoradiotherapy. These receptors were obtained from a human donor with HPV-associated anogenital cancer.

V is TRBV5-6 and J is TRBJ1-5, with TRBD1 as a possible D gene (6 bases). The CDR3 runs 16 residues. Germline values: CDR1 SGHDT, CDR2 YYEEEE. The ends were cut back, 0 bases at V and 2 bases at J, with 12 bases in the middle. In DNA, the CDR3 is TGTGCCAGCAGCTTGGATGGGGGCGAGGGCAATCAGCCCCAGCATTTT. Its translation is CASSLDGGEGNQPQHF.

The rearrangement links TRBV19 to TRBJ2-3, with 11 bases matching TRBD1. J gave up 2 bases and V 6 bases, and 7 bases lay outside the gene matches. The CDR3 is 16 residues long. Germline-derived CDR1 and CDR2 are LNHDA and SQIVND (reference sequence). This chain's CDR3 is CASSADRGRFTDTQYF. DNA of the CDR3: TGTGCCAGTAGCGCGGACAGGGGGCGTTTCACAGATACGCAGTATTTT. The full variable domain, with the rest looked up from reference TRBV19 and TRBJ2-3, is DGGITQSPKYLFRKEGQNVTLSCEQNLNHDAMYWYRQDPGQGLRLIYYSQIVNDFQKGDIAEGYSVSREKKESFPLTVTSAQKNPTAFYLCASSADRGRFTDTQYFGPGTRLTVL.

This chain links TRBV6-6 with TRBJ1-6, with 7 bases that match TRBD1. V lost 5 bases to trimming and J lost 8 bases; unmatched junction nucleotides: 6. Germline CDR1 MNHNY, CDR2 SVGAGI (reference sequence). This CDR3 contains 14 residues. The CDR3 DNA sequence: TGTGCCAGCAGTCTCCGGGACAGCTATTCACCCCTCCACTTT. Translated: CASSLRDSYSPLHF.

This clone was seen more than once but under ten times. The chain employs TRBV6-5 and TRBJ1-2; 9 nucleotides agree with TRBD1. The CDR3 contains 13 residues. CDR1 is MNHEY and CDR2 is SVGAGI in the germline V gene. J gave up 4 bases and V 7 bases, and 4 bases lay outside the gene matches. Here the CDR3 reads CASNTGGGYGYTF. Written as DNA, the CDR3 is TGTGCCAGCAACACAGGGGGCGGCTATGGCTACACCTTC.

The chain couples TRBV5-4 to TRBJ1-2; D possibly corresponds to TRBD1 (6 bases). This CDR3 has 17 residues. Per germline, CDR1 SGHNT and CDR2 YYREEE (reference sequence). The V end was cut by 2 bases, the J end by 3 bases, with 20 bases between. CDR3 in DNA: TGTGCCAGCAGCTTTCCCGGGGGCAGGTTTGCGGACTATGGCTACACCTTC. Its protein product is CASSFPGGRFADYGYTF.

The table lists this clone with a few counts. J is TRBJ1-6 and V is TRBV6-4, with D maybe TRBD1 (6 bases). The germline V and J ends were trimmed by 3 bases and 10 bases, with 16 bases remaining between them. Per the germline V gene, CDR1 is MRHNA and CDR2 is SNTAGT. CDR3 size: 15 residues. DNA of the CDR3: TGTGCCAGCAGTGAAACCGGGACATCGGGGTCACCCCTCCACTTT. This encodes CASSETGTSGSPLHF.

V gene TRBV19 combines with J gene TRBJ2-5; tentatively, D is TRBD1 or TRBD2 (5 bases each). The CDR3 extends over 14 amino acids. V was trimmed by 7 bases and J by 4 bases, leaving 16 bases between them. CDR1 and CDR2 from the germline V gene are LNHDA and SQIVND (reference sequence). The CDR3 sequence is CASNPGGSGETQYF. Here the CDR3 DNA reads TGTGCCAGTAACCCTGGGGGAAGCGGAGAGACCCAGTACTTC.

The count of this clone is one. The J gene is TRBJ2-5, the V gene TRBV5-1; D not certain. The V gene lost 0 bases and the J gene lost 1 base, with 7 bases spanning the gap. The CDR3 covers 14 residues. The germline V gene has CDR1 SGHRS and CDR2 YFSETQ. CDR3 nucleotide sequence: TGCGCCAGCAGCTTGGTGGTCAGCCAAGAGACCCAGTACTTC. It yields the protein CASSLVVSQETQYF. The variable domain in full, with the rest retrieved from reference TRBV5-1 and TRBJ2-5, is KAGVTQTPRYLIKTRGQQVTLSCSPISGHRSVSWYQQTPGQGLQFLFEYFSETQRNKGNFPGRFSGRQFSNSRSEMNVSTLELGDSALYLCASSLVVSQETQYFGPGTRLLVL.

This clone was seen a single time. The chain has TRBV7-2 and TRBJ1-1, with D tentatively TRBD1 (5 bases). V shed 5 bases and J shed 5 bases, with 21 bases lying between them. The CDR3 is 16 residues long. In germline, CDR1 is SGHTA, CDR2 FQGNSA. The CDR3, as DNA: TGTGCCAGCAGCCCTGGGTTTGCGGGGGAGGGGACTGAAGCTTTCTTT. Encoded protein: CASSPGFAGEGTEAFF.

This chain joins TRBV11-1 and TRBJ2-7, with D tentatively TRBD1 (5 bases). The CDR3 loop spans 12 amino acids. Per germline, CDR1 SGHAT and CDR2 FQDESV (reference sequence). V lost 2 bases, J lost 3 bases, and 5 bases lay in between. In DNA form, the CDR3 reads TGTGCCAGCAGCTTACAGGGCTACGAGCAGTACTTC. It specifies CASSLQGYEQYF.

In this sample, this clone turned up once. The J gene is TRBJ2-2, the V gene TRBV4-3; 7 bases map to TRBD1. CDR1 LGHNA and CDR2 YSLEER come from the germline V gene. V lost 2 bases, J lost 6 bases, and 6 bases stayed unmatched. CDR3 length equals 15 residues. The CDR3: CASSQRQGLSGELFF. DNA of the CDR3: TGCGCCAGCAGCCAAAGACAGGGTCTATCCGGGGAGCTGTTTTTT.

This clone has only one observation. V is TRBV4-3 and J is TRBJ1-5; 8 bases fit TRBD1. CDR3 length: 14 amino acids. The ends lost 2 bases at V and 5 bases at J; junction bases unmatched: 2. Germline V gene lookup returns CDR1 LGHNA and CDR2 YSLEER. Written as DNA, the CDR3 is TGCGCCAGCAGCCAAACAGGGGGTGATCAGCCCCAGCATTTT. Residues: CASSQTGGDQPQHF.

The J gene is TRBJ1-4, the V gene TRBV15, with no clear D. Trimming stripped 10 bases from V and 0 bases from J, with 12 bases between. The length of the CDR3 is 14 residues. In germline, CDR1 is LNHNV, CDR2 YYDKDF (reference sequence). The CDR3 nucleotides are TGTGCCATTAGTCCGGGAGCAACTAATGAAAAACTGTTTTTT. Residues: CAISPGATNEKLFF.

The chain recombines TRBV30 with TRBJ1-5, with 7 bases that match TRBD1. V shed 2 bases and J 0 bases; nucleotides not matched to a gene: 7. Germline V gene sequence: CDR1 GTSNPN, CDR2 SVGIG (reference sequence). The CDR3 is 16 amino acids. The CDR3 DNA sequence: TGTGCCTGGAGTTTGGAGGGGGCTTATAGCAATCAGCCCCAGCATTTT. Its protein is CAWSLEGAYSNQPQHF.

The chain is built from TRBV6-1 and TRBJ2-7; D is unresolved. V dropped 7 bases and J dropped 2 bases, with 15 bases sitting between them. Germline V gene sequence: CDR1 MNHNS, CDR2 SASEGT. The length of the CDR3 is 14 residues. The CDR3 DNA reads TGTGCCAGCATTACACGAAGGGTCACCTACGAGCAGTACTTC. This gives the protein CASITRRVTYEQYF.

The rearrangement uses TRBV7-2 and TRBJ2-3; D may correspond to TRBD1 or TRBD2 (5 bases each). In germline, CDR1 is SGHTA, CDR2 FQGNSA. The CDR3 loop spans 15 amino acids. Trimming shortened V by 6 bases and J by 2 bases, and 15 bases separated the two germline ends. The CDR3 protein is CASRSQGRLTDTQYF. CDR3 DNA sequence: TGTGCCAGCAGATCTCAGGGACGGCTCACAGATACGCAGTATTTT.

The gene calls are TRBV4-1 and TRBJ1-2; D unclear. With 10 bases removed from V and 2 bases from J, the gap between germline ends came to 17 bases. The CDR3 totals 14 residues. Germline V gene lookup returns CDR1 MGHRA and CDR2 YSYEKL. In DNA form, the CDR3 reads TGCGCCACTCACTCGGCGGGGTCAAACTATGGCTACACCTTC. Protein: CATHSAGSNYGYTF.

This clone was observed a few times. The chain is built from TRBV5-6 and TRBJ1-2, with D possibly matching TRBD1 (6 bases). This CDR3 has 14 amino acids. CDR1 is SGHDT and CDR2 is YYEEEE in the germline V gene. V lost 2 bases and J 4 bases, leaving 12 bases between the germline ends. Here the CDR3 DNA reads TGTGCCAGCAGCTTCGAGGACAGAAGCTATGGCTACACCTTC. Its translation: CASSFEDRSYGYTF.

The CDR3 DNA reads TGTGCCAGCAGCCCCGGGGGCAGAGGGTTCGCCTACGAGCAGTACGTC. Its protein is CASSPGGRGFAYEQYV. The chain combines TRBV11-3 with TRBJ2-7; D may match TRBD1 or TRBD2 (6 bases each). CDR1 is SGHNT, CDR2 YENEEA, per germline. V was clipped by 5 bases and J by 2 bases, with 19 bases between them. This CDR3 contains 16 residues.

This chain connects TRBV5-1 to TRBJ2-3; 10 nucleotides line up with TRBD2. Germline CDR1 SGHRS, CDR2 YFSETQ. V gave up 0 bases and J gave up 3 bases; unmatched junction bases: 10. This CDR3 is built from 18 residues. CDR3 in DNA: TGCGCCAGCAGCTTGGGTCTAGCGGGAGTGAAGTTAACAGATACGCAGTATTTT. It translates to CASSLGLAGVKLTDTQYF.

There are a few counts of this clone. The chain uses TRBV18 and TRBJ2-1; tentatively, D is TRBD2 (7 bases). CDR1 KGHSH and CDR2 LQKENI come from the germline V gene. The CDR3 is 15 residues long. The V gene lost 3 bases and the J gene lost 7 bases, with 16 bases spanning the gap. This CDR3 is CASSPRRGASNEQFF. CDR3 DNA sequence: TGTGCCAGCTCACCCCGACGGGGGGCCTCAAATGAGCAGTTCTTC.

The CDR3 DNA is TGTGCCAGTAGTATGTCCGGGAGGATGAATGAAAAACTGTTTTTT. This translates into CASSMSGRMNEKLFF. This chain uses TRBV19 with TRBJ1-4; no clear D gene. CDR3 size: 15 residues. CDR1 is LNHDA, CDR2 SQIVND, per germline (reference sequence). With 3 bases removed from V and 5 bases from J, the gap between germline ends came to 13 bases.

About this clone: This sample also contains other DNA sequences that code for the same CDR3. The chain uses TRBV7-2 and TRBJ2-3, with 9 bases fitting TRBD2. The trim removed 2 bases at V and 4 bases at J, leaving 4 bases unmatched. The CDR3 has 15 amino acids. Germline V lookup: CDR1 SGHTA, CDR2 FQGNSA. This CDR3 reads CASSLQAGGADTQYF. CDR3 DNA: TGTGCCAGCAGCTTACAGGCGGGGGGGGCAGATACGCAGTATTTT.

V is TRBV19 and J is TRBJ2-3; TRBD2 might be the D (5 bases). This CDR3 is 17 amino acids long. The germline V gene encodes CDR1 LNHDA and CDR2 SQIVND (reference sequence). V was clipped by 0 bases and J by 0 bases, with 13 bases between them. The CDR3: CASSIEFRAGSTDTQYF. CDR3 DNA: TGTGCCAGTAGTATAGAGTTTCGGGCGGGTAGCACAGATACGCAGTATTTT.

This rearrangement joins TRBV28 to TRBJ1-1; D remains unclear. The CDR3 has 11 amino acids. CDR1 and CDR2 (germline): MDHEN, SYDVKM. The ends were cut back, 4 bases at V and 1 base at J, with 1 base in the middle. The CDR3 sequence: CASSSNTEAFF. The CDR3 bases are TGTGCCAGCAGTTCGAACACTGAAGCTTTCTTT. Combining the CDR3 with reference TRBV28 and TRBJ1-1 gives the whole variable domain DVKVTQSSRYLVKRTGEKVFLECVQDMDHENMFWYRQDPGLGLRLIYFSYDVKMKEKGDIPEGYSVSREKKERFSLILESASTNQTSMYLCASSSNTEAFFGQGTRLTVV.

This clone was seen more than once but under ten times. The chain links TRBV6-4 to TRBJ2-3; D possibly corresponds to TRBD1 (6 bases). V dropped 2 bases and J dropped 4 bases, with 16 bases sitting between them. The CDR3 consists of 16 residues. CDR1 and CDR2 from the germline V gene are MRHNA and SNTAGT. The CDR3 sequence is CASSDGVGKGADTQYF. The CDR3 DNA is TGTGCCAGCAGTGACGGTGTCGGGAAGGGGGCAGATACGCAGTATTTT.

CDR3: CASSPRGGRPGELFF. CDR3 nucleotides: TGTGCCAGCAGCCCCCGCGGGGGCCGACCCGGGGAGCTGTTTTTT. This sequence joins TRBV7-9 and TRBJ2-2; TRBD2 might be the D (7 bases). The V gene lost 5 bases and the J gene lost 6 bases, with 16 bases spanning the gap. The CDR3 has 15 residues. Per the germline V gene, CDR1 is SEHNR and CDR2 is FQNEAQ (reference sequence).

V and J are TRBV6-5 and TRBJ2-3; 11 bases are a match to TRBD2. The CDR3 extends over 16 amino acids. CDR1 MNHEY and CDR2 SVGAGI come from the germline V gene. Trimming took 1 base from V and 5 from J; bases not matched to a gene: 5. The CDR3 nucleotides are TGTGCCAGCAGTTACTTCTGGACTAGCGGGCGAGATACGCAGTATTTT. It codes for CASSYFWTSGRDTQYF.

The genes are TRBV6-1 and TRBJ2-1, with 10 bases matching TRBD2. The CDR3 extends over 14 amino acids. V was pared by 5 bases and J by 5 bases, with 3 bases of the junction left unmatched. The germline CDR1 and CDR2 sequences are MNHNS and SASEGT. The CDR3 reads CASSLAGGHNEQFF. The CDR3, as DNA: TGTGCCAGCAGTTTAGCGGGGGGACACAATGAGCAGTTCTTC.